Each of the 22 T cell receptor beta chains below was sequenced from the same sample in a study of neurological immune-mediated disorders. MiXCR was run by TCRdb on the 5' RACE reads, yielding one entry per CDR3 protein. The repertoire consists of 49,000 or so distinct CDR3 sequences, with over 15% occurring once and the leading ten covering under 4.5%. Sequenced input: PBMCs. The receptors were sampled from a man in his fifties or sixties in good health.

This clonotype appeared many times. J is TRBJ2-7 and V is TRBV6-5, with TRBD1 matching 9 bases. The CDR3 is 16 residues long. V was pared by 4 bases and J by 5 bases, with 12 bases of the junction left unmatched. The germline CDR1 and CDR2 sequences are MNHEY and SVGAGI. The CDR3 loop is CASSSAWGDRVDEQYF. Here the CDR3 DNA reads TGTGCCAGCAGTTCCGCCTGGGGGGACAGGGTCGACGAGCAGTACTTC.

The rearrangement links TRBV7-6 to TRBJ1-1; D might be TRBD1 (5 bases). The germline V gene encodes CDR1 SGHVS and CDR2 FNYEAQ. Trimming cost V 5 bases and J 11 bases, with 15 bases left between them. The CDR3 is 12 amino acids. In DNA, the CDR3 is TGTGCCAGCAGCAGCAGGGATCTCGAGGCTTTCTTT. Translating it yields CASSSRDLEAFF. Full variable domain (missing parts from reference TRBV7-6 and TRBJ1-1): GAGVSQSPRYKVTKRGQDVALRCDPISGHVSLYWYRQALGQGPEFLTYFNYEAQQDKSGLPNDRFSAERPEGSISTLTIQRTEQRDSAMYRCASSSRDLEAFFGQGTRLTVV.

In its sample, this clonotype was seen many times. This chain connects TRBV19 to TRBJ1-1; a weak D match, TRBD1 (6 bases). The CDR3 is made up of 15 amino acids. The germline CDR1 and CDR2 sequences are LNHDA and SQIVND (reference sequence). The germline V and J ends were trimmed by 8 bases and 0 bases, with 16 bases remaining between them. The CDR3 DNA reads TGTGCCAGTGGGCAGGGGTCGCTAATGAACACTGAAGCTTTCTTT. Translating gives CASGQGSLMNTEAFF.

Judged by abundance, this clonotype is medium-sized. The chain is built from TRBV20-1 and TRBJ2-3, with 7 bases fitting TRBD2. The CDR3 is 16 amino acids. The ends lost 0 bases at V and 0 bases at J; junction bases unmatched: 6. Per germline, CDR1 DFQATT and CDR2 SNEGSKA (reference sequence). CDR3 bases: TGCAGTGCTAGAGATATAGAGCGGGGAAGCACAGATACGCAGTATTTT. Translation: CSARDIERGSTDTQYF.

This clonotype was seen ten or more times. The J gene is TRBJ2-7, the V gene TRBV27; 8 positions match TRBD1. This CDR3 comprises 16 residues. Germline values: CDR1 MNHEY, CDR2 SMNVEV (reference sequence). Unmatched junction bases numbered 11, after V lost 5 bases and J lost 2 bases. CDR3 loop: CASSPRQGMVAYEQYF. The CDR3 DNA follows: TGTGCCAGCAGTCCCCGACAGGGGATGGTAGCCTACGAGCAGTACTTC.

The chain recombines TRBV5-1 with TRBJ2-5; D may be TRBD1 (6 bases). In germline, CDR1 is SGHRS, CDR2 YFSETQ. The CDR3 contains 14 residues. V dropped 0 bases and J dropped 5 bases, with 11 bases sitting between them. CDR3 DNA sequence: TGCGCCAGCAGCTTGGACAGGGTGGCGGAGACCCAGTACTTC. Translated: CASSLDRVAETQYF. Full variable domain (remainder filled in from reference TRBV5-1 and TRBJ2-5): KAGVTQTPRYLIKTRGQQVTLSCSPISGHRSVSWYQQTPGQGLQFLFEYFSETQRNKGNFPGRFSGRQFSNSRSEMNVSTLELGDSALYLCASSLDRVAETQYFGPGTRLLVL.

This clonotype appeared many times. This chain joins TRBV3-1 and TRBJ2-1; D gene unclear. Between the trimmed V and J ends, which lost 6 bases and 0 bases, there was a span of 9 bases. This CDR3 spans 14 amino acids. CDR1 and CDR2 from the germline V gene are LGHDT and YNNKEL (reference sequence). For the CDR3, the DNA is TGTGCCAGCAGTCCGCCTCCCTCCTACAATGAGCAGTTCTTC. Amino acids: CASSPPPSYNEQFF.

In its sample, this clonotype was seen many times. The rearrangement joins TRBV7-8 to TRBJ1-5; TRBD1 might be the D (6 bases). The CDR3 consists of 16 residues. V was pared by 2 bases and J by 0 bases, with 11 bases between. Germline values: CDR1 SGHVS, CDR2 FQNEAQ. In DNA, the CDR3 is TGTGCCAGCAGCTTAAGGGCAGGGGATAGCAATCAGCCCCAGCATTTT. It codes for CASSLRAGDSNQPQHF.

This clonotype was counted at least ten times. The V call is TRBV9, the J call TRBJ2-1; 7 positions agree with TRBD2. Germline CDR1 and CDR2: SGDLS and YYNGEE. This CDR3 is built from 15 residues. V lost 0 bases, J lost 3 bases, and 3 bases stayed unmatched. CDR3: CASSVEVAGYNEQFF. The CDR3 coding sequence is TGTGCCAGCAGCGTAGAGGTAGCGGGCTACAATGAGCAGTTCTTC.

The chain links TRBV27 to TRBJ2-2; D remains ambiguous. CDR1 and CDR2 from the germline V gene are MNHEY and SMNVEV (reference sequence). The CDR3 is made up of 13 amino acids. V lost 0 bases and J lost 9, with 8 bases in between. The CDR3 sequence is CASSLSGGRELFF. The CDR3 DNA follows: TGTGCCAGCAGTTTATCAGGCGGTCGGGAGCTGTTTTTT.

This clonotype appeared many times. The rearrangement joins TRBV10-3 to TRBJ2-1; the D gene is possibly TRBD2 (5 bases). The V end lost 2 bases, the J end lost 6 bases, and 8 bases lay between the germline ends. The CDR3 loop spans 13 amino acids. Germline values: CDR1 ENHRY, CDR2 SYGVKD. The CDR3 reads CAISEGRVNEQFF. CDR3 coding DNA: TGTGCCATCAGTGAGGGGCGGGTCAATGAGCAGTTCTTC.

This clonotype came up many times. The CDR3 nucleotides read TGCGCCAGCAGCCAAGGGATCGGGGGTTTCCCCTACGAGCAGTACTTC. Translating it yields CASSQGIGGFPYEQYF. The genes are TRBV4-1 and TRBJ2-7; D perhaps matches TRBD2 (6 bases). Germline V gives CDR1 MGHRA, CDR2 YSYEKL. The CDR3 runs 16 residues. The V end lost 1 base, the J end lost 2 bases, and 15 bases lay between the germline ends.

This clonotype was counted at least ten times. V and J are TRBV5-4 and TRBJ2-4; perhaps TRBD1 as D (5 bases). The CDR3 extends over 15 amino acids. Trimming took 4 bases from V and 6 from J, leaving 17 bases between them. Germline CDR1 SGHNT, CDR2 YYREEE (reference sequence). The CDR3 sequence is CASSLPGDRGNIQYF. The DNA of the CDR3 is TGTGCCAGCAGCCTACCCGGAGATAGGGGAAACATTCAGTACTTC.

In its sample, this clonotype was seen once. V and J are TRBV4-2 and TRBJ1-1; D may be TRBD1 (5 bases). The CDR3 is 12 residues long. Germline V gene lookup returns CDR1 LGHNA and CDR2 YNFKEQ. Trimming pared 4 bases from V and 12 bases from J, leaving 15 bases between. CDR3 nucleotide sequence: TGTGCCAGCAGCCCCGGGGGGAAGCTGTCTTTCTTT. Translation gives CASSPGGKLSFF.

This clonotype was recorded many times. The chain uses TRBV7-9 and TRBJ2-7, with D possibly being TRBD1 or TRBD2 (5 bases each). Germline lookup yields CDR1 SEHNR and CDR2 FQNEAQ (reference sequence). This CDR3 spans 14 amino acids. V lost 2 bases to trimming and J lost 6 bases, with 14 bases between them. Written as DNA, the CDR3 is TGTGCCAGCAGCTTACTTGGGACCTTCGTCGAGCAGTACTTC. The encoded protein is CASSLLGTFVEQYF. Based on the CDR3 plus reference TRBV7-9 and TRBJ2-7, the full variable domain is DTGVSQNPRHKITKRGQNVTFRCDPISEHNRLYWYRQTLGQGPEFLTYFQNEAQLEKSRLLSDRFSAERPKGSFSTLEIQRTEQGDSAMYLCASSLLGTFVEQYFGPGTRLTVT.

This clonotype was picked up many times. CDR3 sequence: CSAKSAGGPYNEQFF. CDR3 sequence (DNA): TGCAGTGCGAAATCGGCGGGAGGACCCTACAATGAGCAGTTCTTC. The V and J genes are TRBV20-1 and TRBJ2-1; 8 nucleotides line up with TRBD2. CDR3 length: 15 residues. After removal of 6 bases from V and 2 bases from J, the junction contained 9 bases not matched to a gene. Germline loops: CDR1 DFQATT, CDR2 SNEGSKA (reference sequence).

This chain connects TRBV5-1 to TRBJ2-1; maybe TRBD2 (6 bases). There are 14 residues in the CDR3. Germline values: CDR1 SGHRS, CDR2 YFSETQ. Trimming removed 0 bases from V and 7 bases from J, with 11 bases in between. The CDR3 region has the DNA TGCGCCAGCAGCTTGGTCCTAGCGAGGAATGAGCAGTTCTTC. Protein: CASSLVLARNEQFF.

This clonotype has a count of ten or more. The chain carries TRBV5-1 and TRBJ2-5; D is undetermined. V was clipped by 0 bases and J by 5 bases, with 11 bases between them. Germline assignment: CDR1 SGHRS and CDR2 YFSETQ. The CDR3 has 14 amino acids. As DNA, the CDR3 is TGCGCCAGCAGCTTGGGTCAGGAGCACGAGACCCAGTACTTC. Translated: CASSLGQEHETQYF.

This clonotype was seen repeatedly, ten times or more. This chain joins TRBV7-9 and TRBJ1-2; D not certain. Germline CDR1 and CDR2: SEHNR and FQNEAQ (reference sequence). Trimming pared 5 bases from V and 4 bases from J, leaving 17 bases between. The CDR3 spans 15 residues. CDR3 region: CASSAWTQDRYGYTF. In DNA, the CDR3 is TGTGCCAGCAGCGCATGGACCCAAGATCGCTATGGCTACACCTTC.

The table lists this clonotype with many counts. J is TRBJ2-5 and V is TRBV14; no reliable D call. The CDR3 extends over 13 amino acids. The V gene lost 8 bases and the J gene lost 1 base, with 11 bases spanning the gap. CDR1 is SGHDN and CDR2 is FVKESK in the germline V gene. Here the CDR3 DNA reads TGTGCCAGCGCTGGGCAACTCCAAGAGACCCAGTACTTC. This gives the protein CASAGQLQETQYF.

The J gene is TRBJ2-7, the V gene TRBV12-3 or TRBV12-4; TRBD1 is a possible D gene (5 bases). The V end was cut by 3 bases, the J end by 9 bases, with 18 bases between. This CDR3 is built from 14 residues. The CDR3 nucleotides read TGTGCCAGCAGTTTTTGGCAGGGAAGGGCTGGGCAGTACTTC. Its translation is CASSFWQGRAGQYF.

Only a few counts were recorded for this clonotype. The gene calls are TRBV12-3 or TRBV12-4 and TRBJ2-1; either TRBD1 or TRBD2 may fit D (6 bases each). Trimming stripped 7 bases from V and 6 bases from J, with 19 bases between. There are 15 residues in the CDR3. Here the CDR3 DNA reads TGTGCCAGCACCTTGGGGGGAGTAGGGGGCAATGAGCAGTTCTTC. It translates to CASTLGGVGGNEQFF.